The TCR beta chain described here comes from a study of T cell repertoires in cytomegalovirus infection. Overall study context: Based on public TCR beta signatures, there were indications of CMV infection and of a matching HLA type.

This clonotype appeared a few times. What it binds is not known. V trimming: 2 bases; J trimming: 4 bases; junction bases outside the gene matches: 2. The germline V gene encodes CDR1 MNHNY and CDR2 SVGAGI (reference sequence). The CDR3 sequence is 14 residues long. One entry per CDR3 protein, called by TCRdb with MiXCR from the reads. The table records roughly 640,000 distinct CDR3 sequences, 20% to 25% of them present only once. Study-level points and caveats: Cumulated frequencies of public TCR beta families served to identify carriers of CMV plus the relevant HLA. What dominated the ex vivo response were HLA-C-restricted CMV-specific TCR beta clonotypes.

The chain carries TRBV6-6 and TRBJ1-1; TRBD1 agrees at 9 bases. Sequencing was carried out using CD8+ T cells from PBMCs. The clonotype was recovered from a human donor in good health (CMV status not recorded). Some clones in this sample may be carry-over from other donors' samples. DNA of the CDR3: TGTGCCAGCAGTTACGTGACAGGGGGCACTGAAGCTTTCTTT. This codes for CASSYVTGGTEAFF.